These 7 T cell receptor beta chains were sequenced from one sample in a study of T cells in women clearing cervical HPV infection. Using immunoSEQ multiplex PCR, the repertoire was profiled, and TCRdb retains in-frame clones only, with some absent. The sample table includes about 46,000 clones. Sequencing was performed on blood buffy coat. These TCRs come from a woman between 18 and 70 years old with a cervical HPV16 infection that either progressed to CIN3+ or cleared (not recorded which).

The CDR3 spells CASSLGDRGFGTQYF. The part of the CDR3 DNA that was read is TGTGCCAGCAGCTTAGGGGACAGGGGGTTTGGTACG. The chain uses TRBV7-2 and TRBJ2-3; TRBD1 aligns across 11 bases. The read halts 3 residues ahead of the CDR3 end, with the missing end drawn from the germline J gene. CDR1 is SGHTA and CDR2 is FQGNSA in the germline V gene. The V segment lost 1 base and the J segment 8 bases; nucleotides outside the gene matches: 5. This CDR3 region has 15 residues.

Remarks on this clone: The DNA ends 3 residues before the CDR3 does, and the rest of the CDR3 is filled in from the germline J gene. The V call is TRBV7-9, the J call TRBJ1-3, with a possible D match to TRBD1 (5 bases). Germline loops: CDR1 SEHNR, CDR2 FQNEAQ (reference sequence). The CDR3 has 14 residues. Trimming cost V 3 bases and J 4 bases, with 10 bases left between them. This chain's CDR3 is CASSFGREGNTIYF. The part of the CDR3 DNA that was read is TGTGCCAGCAGCTTCGGCAGGGAGGGAAACACC.

Points on this clone: The read falls 3 residues short of the CDR3 end, and the missing part is taken from the germline J gene. This chain links TRBV20-1 with TRBJ2-3; 12 nucleotides agree with TRBD2. This CDR3 is 15 amino acids long. V was pared by 2 bases and J by 3 bases, with 3 bases of the junction left unmatched. Germline V CDR1 and CDR2: DFQATT, SNEGSKA (reference sequence). CDR3 DNA (partial): TGCAGTGCTAGACTGACTAGCGGGGGAACAGATACG. Amino acid sequence: CSARLTSGGTDT. The whole CDR3 region reads CSARLTSGGTDTQYF.

The CDR3 bases that were read are TGCAGTGCTAGTTTGAGGGCACATTACACGGTTACG. Translated: CSASLRAHYTVT. The CDR3 reads in full as CSASLRAHYTVTQYF. V gene TRBV20-1 combines with J gene TRBJ2-3, with D possibly TRBD2 on 5 matching bases. The sequenced fragment ends 3 residues before the CDR3 boundary, so the rest is inferred from the germline J gene. The length of the CDR3 is 15 residues. Germline-derived CDR1 and CDR2 are DFQATT and SNEGSKA (reference sequence). V lost 3 bases to trimming and J lost 8 bases, with 21 bases between them.

Remarks on this clone: The read halts 3 residues ahead of the CDR3 end, with the missing end drawn from the germline J gene. The chain joins TRBV30 to TRBJ2-3, with D unclear. Looked up from germline, CDR1 is GTSNPN and CDR2 is SVGIG (reference sequence). The CDR3 length is 13 residues. The CDR3 spells CAWSTQINQPQYF. Incomplete CDR3 DNA: TGTGCCTGGAGTACACAGATCAATCAGCCG.

With respect to this clone: The CDR3 goes on 3 residues after the read ends, and that part is filled in from the germline J gene. The genes are TRBV7-9 and TRBJ1-1; a possible D gene is TRBD1 (5 bases). This CDR3 contains 14 residues. V was cut by 1 base and J by 1 base, with 7 bases left in between. From germline, CDR1 is SEHNR and CDR2 FQNEAQ (reference sequence). Incomplete CDR3 DNA: TGTGCCAGCAGCTTAGATCAGGGGAACACTGAA. Translating it yields CASSLDQGNTE. The whole CDR3 protein reads CASSLDQGNTEAFF. Full variable domain (rest looked up from reference TRBV7-9 and TRBJ1-1): DTGVSQNPRHKITKRGQNVTFRCDPISEHNRLYWYRQTLGQGPEFLTYFQNEAQLEKSRLLSDRFSAERPKGSFSTLEIQRTEQGDSAMYLCASSLDQGNTEAFFGQGTRLTVV.

A remark on this clone: The read ends 3 residues early relative to the CDR3; the germline J gene fills the gap. The chain recombines TRBV2 with TRBJ2-1; D ambiguous. Looked up from germline, CDR1 is SNHLY and CDR2 is FYNNEI. The V end lost 1 base, the J end lost 6 bases, and 4 bases lay between the germline ends. The CDR3 has 12 residues. The sequenced part of the CDR3 DNA is TGTGCCAGCAGTGAAGATAGCAATGAG. This codes for CASSEDSNE. The full CDR3 protein is CASSEDSNEQFF.